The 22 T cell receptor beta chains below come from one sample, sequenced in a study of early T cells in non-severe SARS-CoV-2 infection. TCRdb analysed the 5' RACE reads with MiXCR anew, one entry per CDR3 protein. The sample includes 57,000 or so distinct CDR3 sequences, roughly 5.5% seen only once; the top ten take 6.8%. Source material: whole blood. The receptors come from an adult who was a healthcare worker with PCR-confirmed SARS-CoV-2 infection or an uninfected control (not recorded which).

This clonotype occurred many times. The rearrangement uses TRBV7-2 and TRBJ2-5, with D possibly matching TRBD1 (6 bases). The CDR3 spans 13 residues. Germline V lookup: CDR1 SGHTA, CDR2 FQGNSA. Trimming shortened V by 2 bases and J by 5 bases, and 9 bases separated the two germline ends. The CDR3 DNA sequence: TGTGCCAGCAGCTTATCTCAGGGGGAGACCCAGTACTTC. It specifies CASSLSQGETQYF.

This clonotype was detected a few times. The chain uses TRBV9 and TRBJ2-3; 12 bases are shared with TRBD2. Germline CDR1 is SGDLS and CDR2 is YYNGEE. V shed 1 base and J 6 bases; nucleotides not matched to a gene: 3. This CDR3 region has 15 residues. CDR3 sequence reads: CASSVLAGGRDTQYF. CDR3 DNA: TGTGCCAGCAGCGTACTAGCGGGAGGGAGGGATACGCAGTATTTT.

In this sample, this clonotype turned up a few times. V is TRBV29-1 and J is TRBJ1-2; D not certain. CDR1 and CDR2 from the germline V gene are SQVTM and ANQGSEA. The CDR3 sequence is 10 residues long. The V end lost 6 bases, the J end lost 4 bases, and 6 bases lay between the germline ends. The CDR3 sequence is CSVFFYGYTF. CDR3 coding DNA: TGCAGCGTATTTTTCTATGGCTACACCTTC. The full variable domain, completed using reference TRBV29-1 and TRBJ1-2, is SAVISQKPSRDICQRGTSLTIQCQVDSQVTMMFWYRQQPGQSLTLIATANQGSEATYESGFVIDKFPISRPNLTFSTLTVSNMSPEDSSIYLCSVFFYGYTFGSGTRLTVV.

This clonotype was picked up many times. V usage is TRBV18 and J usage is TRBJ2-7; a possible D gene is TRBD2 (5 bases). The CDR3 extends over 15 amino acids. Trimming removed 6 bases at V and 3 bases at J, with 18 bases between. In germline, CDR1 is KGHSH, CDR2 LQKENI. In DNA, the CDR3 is TGTGCCAGCTCGCCGGCGGGTACGGGGTTCTACGAGCAGTACTTC. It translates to CASSPAGTGFYEQYF.

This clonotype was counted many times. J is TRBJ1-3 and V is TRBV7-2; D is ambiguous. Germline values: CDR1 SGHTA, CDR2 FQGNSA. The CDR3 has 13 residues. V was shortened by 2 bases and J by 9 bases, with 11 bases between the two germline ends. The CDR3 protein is CASSLQVAGTIYF. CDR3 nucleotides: TGTGCCAGCAGCTTACAGGTTGCGGGCACCATATATTTT.

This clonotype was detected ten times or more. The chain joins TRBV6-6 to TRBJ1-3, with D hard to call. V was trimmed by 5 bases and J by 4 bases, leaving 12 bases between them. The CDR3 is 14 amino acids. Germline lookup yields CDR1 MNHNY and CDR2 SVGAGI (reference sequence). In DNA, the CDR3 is TGTGCCAGCAGTCGGTACAGTGACGGAAACACCATATATTTT. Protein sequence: CASSRYSDGNTIYF.

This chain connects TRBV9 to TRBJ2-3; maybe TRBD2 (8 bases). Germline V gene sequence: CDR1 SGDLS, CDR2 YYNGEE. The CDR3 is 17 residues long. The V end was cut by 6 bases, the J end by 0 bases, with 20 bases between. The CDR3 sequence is CASTRGGSGVSTDTQYF. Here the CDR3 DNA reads TGTGCCAGCACCAGGGGGGGTAGCGGGGTCAGCACAGATACGCAGTATTTT.

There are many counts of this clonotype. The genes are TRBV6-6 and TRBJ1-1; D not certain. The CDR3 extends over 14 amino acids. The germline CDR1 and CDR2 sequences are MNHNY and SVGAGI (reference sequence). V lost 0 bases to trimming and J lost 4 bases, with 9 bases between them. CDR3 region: CASSYSSRVTEAFF. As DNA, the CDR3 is TGTGCCAGCAGTTACTCGAGTCGGGTCACTGAAGCTTTCTTT.

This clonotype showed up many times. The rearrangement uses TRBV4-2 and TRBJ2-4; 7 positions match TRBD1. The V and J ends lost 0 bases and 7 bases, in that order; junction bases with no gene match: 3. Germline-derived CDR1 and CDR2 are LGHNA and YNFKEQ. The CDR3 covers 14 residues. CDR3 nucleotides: TGTGCCAGCAGCCAAGATAAACAGGGGAACATTCAGTACTTC. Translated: CASSQDKQGNIQYF.

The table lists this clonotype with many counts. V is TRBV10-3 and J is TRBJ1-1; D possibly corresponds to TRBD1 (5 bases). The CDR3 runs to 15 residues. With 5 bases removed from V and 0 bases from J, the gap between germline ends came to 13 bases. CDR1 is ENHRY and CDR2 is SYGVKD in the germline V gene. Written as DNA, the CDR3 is TGTGCCATCAGTCGGGACGGAAACATGAACACTGAAGCTTTCTTT. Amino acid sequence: CAISRDGNMNTEAFF.

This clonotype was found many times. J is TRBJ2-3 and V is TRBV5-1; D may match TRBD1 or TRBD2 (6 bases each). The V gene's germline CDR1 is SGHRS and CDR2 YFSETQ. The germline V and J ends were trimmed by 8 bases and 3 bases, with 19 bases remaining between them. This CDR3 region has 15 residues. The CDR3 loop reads CASQRGDGKTDTQYF. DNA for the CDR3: TGCGCCAGTCAAAGGGGGGACGGGAAGACAGATACGCAGTATTTT.

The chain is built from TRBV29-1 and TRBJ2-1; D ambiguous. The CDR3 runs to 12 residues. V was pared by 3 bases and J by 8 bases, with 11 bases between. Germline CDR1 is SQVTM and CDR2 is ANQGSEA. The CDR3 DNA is TGCAGCGTTGACCCGGGCCAGGATGAGCAGTTCTTC. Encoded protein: CSVDPGQDEQFF.

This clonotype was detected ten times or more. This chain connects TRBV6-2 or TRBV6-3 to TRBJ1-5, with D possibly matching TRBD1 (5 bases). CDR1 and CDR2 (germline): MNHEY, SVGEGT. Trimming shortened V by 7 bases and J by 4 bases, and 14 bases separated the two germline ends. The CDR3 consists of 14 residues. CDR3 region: CASTSTEGNQPQHF. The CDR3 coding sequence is TGTGCCAGCACCTCGACAGAGGGGAATCAGCCCCAGCATTTT.

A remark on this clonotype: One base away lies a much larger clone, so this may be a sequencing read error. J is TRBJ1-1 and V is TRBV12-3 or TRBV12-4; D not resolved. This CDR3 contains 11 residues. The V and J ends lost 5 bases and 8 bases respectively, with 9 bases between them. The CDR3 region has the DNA TGTGCCAGCAGTAGGTTGGAGGAAGCTTTCTTT. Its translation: CASSRLEEAFF.

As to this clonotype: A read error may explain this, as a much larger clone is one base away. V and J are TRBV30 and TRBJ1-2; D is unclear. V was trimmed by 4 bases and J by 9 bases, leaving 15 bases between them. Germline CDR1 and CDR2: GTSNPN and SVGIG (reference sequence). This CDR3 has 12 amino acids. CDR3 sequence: CAWTRATVCYTF. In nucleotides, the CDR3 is TGTGCCTGGACTCGGGCCACGGTTTGCTACACCTTC.

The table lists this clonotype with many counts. CDR3 sequence (DNA): TGCAGTGCTTCGATGGGTTTGGACTATGGCTACACCTTC. Protein product: CSASMGLDYGYTF. The V and J genes are TRBV20-1 and TRBJ1-2; D is undetermined. V was pared by 5 bases and J by 3 bases, with 13 bases between. Germline-derived CDR1 and CDR2 are DFQATT and SNEGSKA (reference sequence). CDR3 length: 13 residues.

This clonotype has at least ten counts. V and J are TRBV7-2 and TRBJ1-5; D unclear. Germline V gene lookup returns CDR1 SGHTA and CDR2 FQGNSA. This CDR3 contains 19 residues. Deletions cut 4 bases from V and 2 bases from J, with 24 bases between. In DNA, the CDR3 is TGTGCCAGCAGCTCCGCCGCCCTTAGAAGTTCATATGGCAATCAGCCCCAGCATTTT. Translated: CASSSAALRSSYGNQPQHF.

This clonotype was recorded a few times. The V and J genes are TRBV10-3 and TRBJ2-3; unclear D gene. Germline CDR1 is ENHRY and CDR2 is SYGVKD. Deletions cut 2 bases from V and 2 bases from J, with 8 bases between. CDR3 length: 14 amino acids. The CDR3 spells CAISELTYTDTQYF. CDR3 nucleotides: TGTGCCATCAGTGAGCTGACCTACACAGATACGCAGTATTTT.

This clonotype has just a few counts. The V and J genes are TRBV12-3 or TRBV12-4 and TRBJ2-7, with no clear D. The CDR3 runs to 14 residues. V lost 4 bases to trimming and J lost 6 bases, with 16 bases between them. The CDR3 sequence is CASSSADRPGEQYF. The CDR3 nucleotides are TGTGCCAGCAGTTCCGCGGATCGGCCTGGCGAGCAGTACTTC.

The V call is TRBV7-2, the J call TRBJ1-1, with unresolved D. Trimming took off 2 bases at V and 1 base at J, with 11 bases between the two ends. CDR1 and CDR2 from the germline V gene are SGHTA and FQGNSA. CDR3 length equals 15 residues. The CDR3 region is CASSLQVSQNTEAFF. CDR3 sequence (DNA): TGTGCCAGCAGCTTACAAGTTAGCCAGAACACTGAAGCTTTCTTT.

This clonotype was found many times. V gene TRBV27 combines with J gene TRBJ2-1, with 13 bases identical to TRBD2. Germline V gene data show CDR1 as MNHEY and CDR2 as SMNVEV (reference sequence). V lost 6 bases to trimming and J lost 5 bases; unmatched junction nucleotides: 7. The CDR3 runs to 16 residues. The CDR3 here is CASSRGLAGVNNEQFF. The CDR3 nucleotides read TGTGCCAGCAGCCGCGGACTAGCGGGAGTTAACAATGAGCAGTTCTTC.

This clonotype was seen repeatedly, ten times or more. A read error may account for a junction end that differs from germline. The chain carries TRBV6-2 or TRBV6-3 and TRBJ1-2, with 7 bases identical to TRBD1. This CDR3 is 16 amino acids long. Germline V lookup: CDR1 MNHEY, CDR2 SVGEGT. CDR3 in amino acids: CASSDSRTGRNYGYTF. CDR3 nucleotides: TGTGCCAGCAGTGACTCCAGGACAGGAAGGAACTATGGCTACACCTTC.